This TCR beta chain comes out of a study of identical twins. This clonotype showed up just a few times. Its specificity is not known. The study, taken as a whole, reports: The same donors were not followed; conclusions instead depended on cross-sectional statistical analysis.

One entry per CDR3 protein results from TCRdb running MiXCR on the 5' RACE reads. The table records roughly 480,000 distinct CDR3 sequences, 20% to 30% of them present only once. Germline CDR1 is SQVTM and CDR2 is ANQGSEA. Trimming took 6 bases from V and 1 from J, leaving 16 bases between them. CDR3 length equals 14 residues. Separately, the same data were catalogued under a study of T cells expressing NK-cell markers.

Sequencing was carried out using CD4+ T cells sorted from blood. The genes are TRBV29-1 and TRBJ2-7; D is perhaps TRBD2 (5 bases). The sequence came from a woman aged 18-29 years in good health. CDR3 DNA: TGCAGCGTGCTTGGAGACGAGGGTTCCTACGAGCAGTACTTC. Residues: CSVLGDEGSYEQYF.